These T cell receptor beta chains were read from a single sample in a study of CD8+ T cells in alopecia areata. Clones were sequenced by immunoSEQ multiplex PCR, and TCRdb holds only the in-frame ones, with some missing. This table has 90,000 to 120,000 clones, under 60% appearing once. What was sequenced was NKG2D-low CD8+ T cells sorted from blood. The receptors were sampled from a human donor with alopecia areata. CDR3s leave out the opening cysteine and the closing phenylalanine or tryptophan. Fields, in order: J gene, V gene, D gene, CDR3 protein. D genes are given only for firm matches.

j_call: TRBJ2-3; v_call: TRBV5-6; d_call: .; cdr3_aa: ASSLRREWADTQY
j_call: TRBJ2-1; v_call: TRBV5-6; d_call: .; cdr3_aa: ASSDGGRDEQF
j_call: TRBJ2-1; v_call: TRBV28; d_call: .; cdr3_aa: ASSYLQPLPDEQF
j_call: TRBJ1-1; v_call: TRBV15; d_call: .; cdr3_aa: ATSRVGGRRGPEAF
j_call: TRBJ2-7; v_call: TRBV29-1; d_call: TRBD2; cdr3_aa: SVVGLAGDYEQY
j_call: TRBJ2-2; v_call: TRBV5-4; d_call: TRBD2; cdr3_aa: ASSQLAGGAGELF
j_call: TRBJ2-5; v_call: TRBV27; d_call: TRBD1; cdr3_aa: ASSLSPPRGGKETQY
j_call: TRBJ1-1; v_call: TRBV27; d_call: .; cdr3_aa: ASSWQGNTEAF
j_call: TRBJ1-1; v_call: TRBV21-1; d_call: .; cdr3_aa: ASSTNPARGLNTEAF
j_call: TRBJ2-7; v_call: TRBV15; d_call: .; cdr3_aa: ATSMRKGSEQY
j_call: TRBJ2-7; v_call: TRBV13; d_call: .; cdr3_aa: ASTPDGGGEQY